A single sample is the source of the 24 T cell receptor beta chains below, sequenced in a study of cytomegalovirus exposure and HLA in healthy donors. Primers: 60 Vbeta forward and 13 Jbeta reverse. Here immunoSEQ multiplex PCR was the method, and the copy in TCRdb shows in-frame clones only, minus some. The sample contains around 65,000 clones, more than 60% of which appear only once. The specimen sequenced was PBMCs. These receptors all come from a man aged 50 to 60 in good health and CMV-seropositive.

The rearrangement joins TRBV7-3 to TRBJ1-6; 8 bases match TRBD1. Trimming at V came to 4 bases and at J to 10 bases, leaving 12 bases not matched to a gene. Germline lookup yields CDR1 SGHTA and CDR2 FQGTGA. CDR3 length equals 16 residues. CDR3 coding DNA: TGTGCCAGCAGCTCCATAGGGGACAGGAGGGACTCACCCCTCCACTTT. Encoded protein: CASSSIGDRRDSPLHF.

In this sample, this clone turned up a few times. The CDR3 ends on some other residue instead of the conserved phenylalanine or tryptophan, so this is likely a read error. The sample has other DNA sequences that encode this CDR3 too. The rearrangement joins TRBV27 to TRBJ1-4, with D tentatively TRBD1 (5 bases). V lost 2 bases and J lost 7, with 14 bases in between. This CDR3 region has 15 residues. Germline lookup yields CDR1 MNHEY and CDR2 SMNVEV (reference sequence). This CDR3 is CASSLQGGNTEKLFL. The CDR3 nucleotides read TGTGCCAGCAGTTTACAGGGAGGTAATACTGAAAAACTGTTTTTG.

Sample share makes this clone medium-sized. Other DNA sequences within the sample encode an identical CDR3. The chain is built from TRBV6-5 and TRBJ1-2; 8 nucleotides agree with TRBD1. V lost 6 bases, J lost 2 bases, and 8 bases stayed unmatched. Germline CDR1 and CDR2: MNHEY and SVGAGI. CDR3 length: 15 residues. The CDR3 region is CASRETGDWNYGYTF. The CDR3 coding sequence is TGTGCCAGCAGAGAGACAGGGGATTGGAACTATGGCTACACCTTC.

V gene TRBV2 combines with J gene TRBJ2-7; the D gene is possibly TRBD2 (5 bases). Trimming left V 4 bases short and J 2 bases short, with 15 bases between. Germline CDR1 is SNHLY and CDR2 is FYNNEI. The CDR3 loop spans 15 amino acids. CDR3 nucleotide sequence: TGTGCCAGCAGTGCCTACCGGACTGAGACCTACGAGCAGTACTTC. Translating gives CASSAYRTETYEQYF.

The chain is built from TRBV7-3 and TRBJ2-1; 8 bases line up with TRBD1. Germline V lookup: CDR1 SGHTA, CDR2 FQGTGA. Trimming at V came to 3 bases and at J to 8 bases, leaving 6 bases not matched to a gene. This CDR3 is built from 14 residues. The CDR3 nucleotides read TGTGCCAGCAGCTTCAACTTACAGGGGGATGAGCAGTTCTTC. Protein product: CASSFNLQGDEQFF.

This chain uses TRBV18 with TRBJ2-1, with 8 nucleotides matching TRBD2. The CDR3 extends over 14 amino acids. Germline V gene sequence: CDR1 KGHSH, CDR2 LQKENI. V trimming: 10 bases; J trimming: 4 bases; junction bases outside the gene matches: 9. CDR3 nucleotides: TGTGCCACCCTAACTAGCGGCTCTTACAATGAGCAGTTCTTC. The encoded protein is CATLTSGSYNEQFF.

The CDR3 DNA follows: TGTGCCAGCAGCTTAAGTTCCTCGGACAGACTCTATGGCTACACCTTC. Amino acids: CASSLSSSDRLYGYTF. The V call is TRBV5-8, the J call TRBJ1-2, with a weak D call TRBD1 (6 bases). CDR3 length equals 16 residues. V shed 2 bases and J shed 4 bases, with 18 bases lying between them. The germline V gene encodes CDR1 SGHTS and CDR2 YDEGEE.

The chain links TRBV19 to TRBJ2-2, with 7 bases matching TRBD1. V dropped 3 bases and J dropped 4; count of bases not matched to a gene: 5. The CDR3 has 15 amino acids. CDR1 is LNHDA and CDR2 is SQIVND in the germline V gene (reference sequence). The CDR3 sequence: CASSIPGGPTGELFF. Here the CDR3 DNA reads TGTGCCAGTAGTATCCCAGGGGGACCCACCGGGGAGCTGTTTTTT.

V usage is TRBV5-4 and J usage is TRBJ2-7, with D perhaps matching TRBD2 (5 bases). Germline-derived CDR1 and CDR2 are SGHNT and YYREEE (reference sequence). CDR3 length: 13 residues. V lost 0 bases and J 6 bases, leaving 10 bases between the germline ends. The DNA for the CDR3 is TGTGCCAGCAGCTTGGTCGGGGTAAGCGAGCAGTACTTC. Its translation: CASSLVGVSEQYF.

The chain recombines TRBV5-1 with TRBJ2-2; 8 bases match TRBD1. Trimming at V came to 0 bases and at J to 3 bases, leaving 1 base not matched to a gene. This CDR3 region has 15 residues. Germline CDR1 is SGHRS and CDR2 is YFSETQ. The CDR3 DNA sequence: TGCGCCAGCAGCTTGGCGGACAGGGACACCGGGGAGCTGTTTTTT. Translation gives CASSLADRDTGELFF.

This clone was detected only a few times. The CDR3 DNA follows: TGTGCCAGCAGCAAGAACACTGAAGCTTTCTTT. Protein sequence: CASSKNTEAFF. V is TRBV25-1 and J is TRBJ1-1; no firm D call. Germline values: CDR1 MGHDK, CDR2 SYGVNS. The V end was cut by 6 bases, the J end by 1 base, with 3 bases between. The CDR3 spans 11 residues. Based on the CDR3 plus reference TRBV25-1 and TRBJ1-1, the full variable domain is EADIYQTPRYLVIGTGKKITLECSQTMGHDKMYWYQQDPGMELHLIHYSYGVNSTEKGDLSSESTVSRIRTEHFPLTLESARPSHTSQYLCASSKNTEAFFGQGTRLTVV.

The CDR3 region is CASSPGLAEYNEQFF. The DNA for the CDR3 is TGTGCCAGCAGCCCGGGACTAGCGGAATACAATGAGCAGTTCTTC. The chain combines TRBV5-4 with TRBJ2-1; 11 nucleotides align to TRBD2. V was clipped by 4 bases and J by 4 bases; unmatched bases: 4. Germline V gene sequence: CDR1 SGHNT, CDR2 YYREEE (reference sequence). The CDR3 extends over 15 amino acids.

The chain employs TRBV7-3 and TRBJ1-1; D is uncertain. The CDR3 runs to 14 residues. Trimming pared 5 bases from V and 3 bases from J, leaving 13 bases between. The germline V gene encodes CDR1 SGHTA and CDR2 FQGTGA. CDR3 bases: TGTGCCAGCAGCCGTAAGACAACAGACACTGAAGCTTTCTTT. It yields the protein CASSRKTTDTEAFF.

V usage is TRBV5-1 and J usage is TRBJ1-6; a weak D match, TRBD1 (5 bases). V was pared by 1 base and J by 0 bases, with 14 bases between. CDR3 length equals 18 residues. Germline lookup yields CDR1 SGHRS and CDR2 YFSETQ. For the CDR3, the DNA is TGCGCCAGCAGCTTGAGGACACAGGAAAGCTCCTATAATTCACCCCTCCACTTT. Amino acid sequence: CASSLRTQESSYNSPLHF. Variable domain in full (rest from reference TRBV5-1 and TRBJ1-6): KAGVTQTPRYLIKTRGQQVTLSCSPISGHRSVSWYQQTPGQGLQFLFEYFSETQRNKGNFPGRFSGRQFSNSRSEMNVSTLELGDSALYLCASSLRTQESSYNSPLHFGNGTRLTVT.

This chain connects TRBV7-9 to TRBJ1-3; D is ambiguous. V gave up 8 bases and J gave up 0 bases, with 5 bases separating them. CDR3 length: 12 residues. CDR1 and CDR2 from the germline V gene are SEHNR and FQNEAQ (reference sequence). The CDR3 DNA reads TGTGCCAGCTCTCCCTCTGGAAACACCATATATTTT. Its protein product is CASSPSGNTIYF.

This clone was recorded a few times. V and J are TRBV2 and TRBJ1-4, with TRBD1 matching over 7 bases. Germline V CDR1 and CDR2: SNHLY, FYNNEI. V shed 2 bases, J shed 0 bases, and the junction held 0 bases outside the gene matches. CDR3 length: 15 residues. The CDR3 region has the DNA TGTGCCAGCAGTGAACAGGGGGCAACTAATGAAAAACTGTTTTTT. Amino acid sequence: CASSEQGATNEKLFF.

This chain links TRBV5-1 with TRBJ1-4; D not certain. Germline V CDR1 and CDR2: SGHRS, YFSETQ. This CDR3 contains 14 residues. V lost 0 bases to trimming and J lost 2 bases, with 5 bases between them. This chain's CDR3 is CASSLDSTNEKLFF. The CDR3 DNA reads TGCGCCAGCAGCTTGGACAGTACTAATGAAAAACTGTTTTTT.

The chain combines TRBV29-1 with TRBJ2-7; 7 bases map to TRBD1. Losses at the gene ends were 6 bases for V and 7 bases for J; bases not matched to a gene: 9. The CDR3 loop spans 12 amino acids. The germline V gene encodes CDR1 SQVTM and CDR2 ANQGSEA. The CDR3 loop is CSVAKTGIEQYF. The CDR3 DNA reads TGCAGCGTGGCAAAGACAGGGATTGAGCAGTACTTC.

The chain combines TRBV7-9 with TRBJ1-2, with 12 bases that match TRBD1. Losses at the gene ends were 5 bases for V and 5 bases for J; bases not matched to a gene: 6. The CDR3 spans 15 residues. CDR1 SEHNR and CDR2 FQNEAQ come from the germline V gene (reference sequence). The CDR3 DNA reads TGTGCCAGCAGCACAGGGACAGGGGGCATTTATGGCTACACCTTC. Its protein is CASSTGTGGIYGYTF.

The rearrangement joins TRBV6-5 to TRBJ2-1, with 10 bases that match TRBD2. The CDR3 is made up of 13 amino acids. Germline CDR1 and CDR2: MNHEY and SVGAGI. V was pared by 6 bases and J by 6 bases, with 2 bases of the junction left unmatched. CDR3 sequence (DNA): TGTGCCAGCAGGACTAGCGGGTCCAATGAGCAGTTCTTC. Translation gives CASRTSGSNEQFF.

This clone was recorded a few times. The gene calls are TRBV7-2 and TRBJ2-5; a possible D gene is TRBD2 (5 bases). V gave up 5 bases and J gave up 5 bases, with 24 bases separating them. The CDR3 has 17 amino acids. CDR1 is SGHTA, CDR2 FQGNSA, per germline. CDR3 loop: CASSKFSAGYSGETQYF. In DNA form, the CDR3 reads TGTGCCAGCAGCAAATTTTCGGCGGGTTACTCCGGGGAGACCCAGTACTTC.

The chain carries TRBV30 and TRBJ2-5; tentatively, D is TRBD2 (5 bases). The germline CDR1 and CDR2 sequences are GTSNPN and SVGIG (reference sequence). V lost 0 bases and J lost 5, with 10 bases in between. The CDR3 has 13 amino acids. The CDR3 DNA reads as TGTGCCTGGAGTGTAGTCCGAGGGGAGACCCAGTACTTC. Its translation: CAWSVVRGETQYF. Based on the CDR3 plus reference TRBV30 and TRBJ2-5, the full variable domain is SQTIHQWPATLVQPVGSPLSLECTVEGTSNPNLYWYRQAAGRGLQLLFYSVGIGQISSEVPQNLSASRPQDRQFILSSKKLLLSDSGFYLCAWSVVRGETQYFGPGTRLLVL.

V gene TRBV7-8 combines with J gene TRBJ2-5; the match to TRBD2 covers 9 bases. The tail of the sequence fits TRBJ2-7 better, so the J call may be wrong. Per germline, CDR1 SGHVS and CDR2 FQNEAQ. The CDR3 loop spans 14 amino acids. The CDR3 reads CASSNSGGGYEQYF. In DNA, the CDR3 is TGTGCCAGCAGCAATAGCGGGGGTGGTTACGAGCAGTACTTC.

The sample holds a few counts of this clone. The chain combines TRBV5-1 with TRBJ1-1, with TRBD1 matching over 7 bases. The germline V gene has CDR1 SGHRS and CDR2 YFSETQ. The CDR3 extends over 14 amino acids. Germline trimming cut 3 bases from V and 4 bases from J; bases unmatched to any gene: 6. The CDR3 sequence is CASSWRQGGTEAFF. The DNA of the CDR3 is TGCGCCAGCAGCTGGCGACAGGGTGGCACTGAAGCTTTCTTT.